This TCR beta chain was profiled in a study of T cell changes during pregnancy in multiple sclerosis. Libraries were prepared by immunoSEQ multiplex PCR; TCRdb keeps only in-frame clonotypes and omits some of them. This table has approximately 9,000 clones, 75% to 85% appearing once. CDR1 and CDR2 from the germline V gene are SGHVS and FNYEAQ. The CDR3 contains 15 residues. V lost 5 bases to trimming and J lost 2 bases; unmatched junction nucleotides: 4. The chain employs TRBV7-6 and TRBJ2-5; 11 nucleotides line up with TRBD2. The input for sequencing was CD8+ T cells from peripheral blood mononuclear cells, taken in the third trimester of pregnancy. The clonotype was recovered from a female donor in good health, enrolled as a control in a pregnancy study. In nucleotides, the CDR3 is TGTGCCAGCAGCAGAAGGACTAGCGGGCAAGAGACCCAGTACTTC. This gives the protein CASSRRTSGQETQYF.